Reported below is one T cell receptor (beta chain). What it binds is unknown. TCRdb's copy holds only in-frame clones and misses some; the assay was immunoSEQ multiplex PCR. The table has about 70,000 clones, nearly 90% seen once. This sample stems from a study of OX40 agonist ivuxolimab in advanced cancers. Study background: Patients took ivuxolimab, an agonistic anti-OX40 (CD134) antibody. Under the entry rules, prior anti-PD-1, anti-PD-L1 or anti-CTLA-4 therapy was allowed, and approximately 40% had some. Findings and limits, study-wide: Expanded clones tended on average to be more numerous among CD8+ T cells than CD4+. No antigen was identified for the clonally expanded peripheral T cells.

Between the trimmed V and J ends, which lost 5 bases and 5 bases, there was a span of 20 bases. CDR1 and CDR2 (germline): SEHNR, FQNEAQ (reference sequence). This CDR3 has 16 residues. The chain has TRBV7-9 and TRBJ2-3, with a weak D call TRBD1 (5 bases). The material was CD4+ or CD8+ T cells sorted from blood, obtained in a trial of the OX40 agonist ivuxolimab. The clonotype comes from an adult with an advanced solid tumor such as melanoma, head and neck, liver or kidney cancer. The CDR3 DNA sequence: TGTGCCAGCAGCCCCGGTGACAGAGGCGAGATAGATACGCAGTATTTT. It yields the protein CASSPGDRGEIDTQYF.